Here is one T cell receptor beta chain with its context. What it binds is not known. The length of the CDR3 is 15 residues. Germline CDR1 SGHNT, CDR2 YYREEE (reference sequence). The V end was cut by 0 bases, the J end by 7 bases, with 11 bases between. Sequenced by immunoSEQ multiplex PCR; TCRdb stores in-frame clones only, minus some. The repertoire includes over a million clones, about three quarters of them detected once, and 1.4% to 1.5% sits in the top ten. This sample is drawn from a study of shared clonotypes between healthy human individuals. Study-wide results and caveats: Non-shared clonotypes showed lower generation probabilities than clonotypes common to all four donors. Generally, estimated richness proved larger in naive subsets than it did in memory subsets.

A CD45RA+ naive subset and a CD45RA-negative memory subset were split from CD4+ cells. The specimen sequenced was memory CD4+ T cells sorted from blood. The subset here: CD45RA-negative fraction. This receptor was taken from a man aged 18-30 years in good health. This rearrangement joins TRBV5-4 to TRBJ1-6; D gene ambiguous. The chain's CDR3 is CASSLGRAGNSPLHF. CDR3 bases: TGTGCCAGCAGCTTGGGTCGGGCGGGGAATTCACCCCTCCACTTT.